Each of the 17 T cell receptor beta chains below was sequenced from the same sample in a study of T-cell memory formation after mild COVID-19. Each CDR3 protein is one row after TCRdb ran MiXCR on the 5' RACE reads. Of 350,000 to 450,000 distinct CDR3 sequences in the sample, around 20% were seen once. The sequencing input was PBMCs or a T cell subset sorted from them (not recorded which). Source of these receptors: an adult woman who had mild COVID-19 (a few samples of this study predate the infection). Cell type and time point are not known.

The rearrangement joins TRBV6-2 or TRBV6-3 to TRBJ2-3; 10 positions agree with TRBD2. With 0 bases clipped from V and 5 bases from J, the junction kept 5 bases outside the gene matches. CDR1 and CDR2 (germline): MNHEY, SVGEGT. The CDR3 totals 16 residues. The CDR3, as DNA: TGTGCCAGCAGTTACTCGAGCGGGGGGGCCGGAGATACGCAGTATTTT. Its protein is CASSYSSGGAGDTQYF.

This chain connects TRBV30 to TRBJ2-5, with TRBD2 matching 12 bases. Trimming removed 0 bases from V and 5 bases from J; junction bases left unmatched: 1. CDR1 and CDR2 (germline): GTSNPN, SVGIG (reference sequence). The CDR3 length is 14 residues. This CDR3 reads CAWSVGLAGETQYF. The CDR3 DNA sequence: TGTGCCTGGAGTGTAGGACTAGCGGGGGAGACCCAGTACTTC. Combining the CDR3 with reference TRBV30 and TRBJ2-5 gives the whole variable domain SQTIHQWPATLVQPVGSPLSLECTVEGTSNPNLYWYRQAAGRGLQLLFYSVGIGQISSEVPQNLSASRPQDRQFILSSKKLLLSDSGFYLCAWSVGLAGETQYFGPGTRLLVL.

This clonotype was recorded at least ten times. The chain joins TRBV14 to TRBJ2-7; weak D call: TRBD2 (6 bases). With 1 base removed from V and 5 bases from J, the gap between germline ends came to 9 bases. This CDR3 has 13 residues. The germline V gene encodes CDR1 SGHDN and CDR2 FVKESK. The CDR3 loop is CASSQVGGDEQYF. Written as DNA, the CDR3 is TGTGCCAGCAGCCAAGTAGGAGGGGACGAGCAGTACTTC.

The table lists this clonotype with many counts. This chain uses TRBV12-3 or TRBV12-4 with TRBJ2-1; D gene ambiguous. The V end was cut by 4 bases, the J end by 10 bases, with 11 bases between. The CDR3 has 12 residues. CDR3 bases: TGTGCCAGCAGTTCCCGGGTAGGAGAGCAGTTCTTC. Encoded protein: CASSSRVGEQFF.

V usage is TRBV12-3 or TRBV12-4 and J usage is TRBJ2-3, with TRBD1 matching 7 bases. CDR3 size: 14 residues. V shed 6 bases and J 2 bases; nucleotides not matched to a gene: 5. CDR3 nucleotide sequence: TGTGCCAGCAGCTTGGGACAGTTCACAGATACGCAGTATTTT. Translated, it gives CASSLGQFTDTQYF.

The J gene is TRBJ1-1, the V gene TRBV6-5, with 7 bases identical to TRBD1. J lost 4 bases, V lost 5 bases, and 7 bases had no gene match. CDR3 length equals 14 residues. CDR1 is MNHEY, CDR2 SVGAGI, per germline. This CDR3 is CASSRQGVGTEAFF. CDR3 nucleotides: TGTGCCAGCAGTCGCCAGGGGGTTGGCACTGAAGCTTTCTTT.

This clonotype came up once. The chain links TRBV5-4 to TRBJ2-3; D remains unclear. Germline-derived CDR1 and CDR2 are SGHNT and YYREEE (reference sequence). V lost 0 bases, J lost 0 bases, and 20 bases lay in between. This CDR3 comprises 19 residues. CDR3 loop: CASSLGPTAPKSSTDTQYF. CDR3 sequence (DNA): TGTGCCAGCAGCTTGGGGCCGACGGCACCGAAATCTAGCACAGATACGCAGTATTTT.

This clonotype was detected a few times. The chain uses TRBV12-3 or TRBV12-4 and TRBJ2-1; D tentatively fits TRBD1 or TRBD2 (5 bases each). The V end lost 3 bases, the J end lost 4 bases, and 10 bases lay between the germline ends. The CDR3 contains 14 residues. CDR3 DNA sequence: TGTGCCAGCAGTTTCGGTGGGGGATACAATGAGCAGTTCTTC. Amino acids: CASSFGGGYNEQFF.

This clonotype showed up just a few times. The CDR3, as DNA: TGTGCCAGCAGCTTCCCGGTCAATGAGCAGTTCTTC. Protein: CASSFPVNEQFF. V usage is TRBV7-9 and J usage is TRBJ2-1; D not certain. The CDR3 is 12 amino acids. V lost 3 bases and J 6 bases, leaving 6 bases between the germline ends. CDR1 is SEHNR and CDR2 is FQNEAQ in the germline V gene (reference sequence). Full variable domain (rest looked up from reference TRBV7-9 and TRBJ2-1): DTGVSQNPRHKITKRGQNVTFRCDPISEHNRLYWYRQTLGQGPEFLTYFQNEAQLEKSRLLSDRFSAERPKGSFSTLEIQRTEQGDSAMYLCASSFPVNEQFFGPGTRLTVL.

This clonotype was counted only a few times. The CDR3 nucleotides read TGTGCCAGCAGCTCACCGGGACTAGCGGGAGTAGGTGAGCAGTACTTC. Its translation is CASSSPGLAGVGEQYF. The V gene is TRBV7-2, the J gene TRBJ2-7; 14 bases are a match to TRBD2. CDR1 is SGHTA and CDR2 is FQGNSA in the germline V gene. V gave up 4 bases and J gave up 7 bases; unmatched junction bases: 9. CDR3 length: 16 amino acids.

This clonotype has a handful of counts. V usage is TRBV11-1 and J usage is TRBJ1-2; D is uncertain. From germline, CDR1 is SGHAT and CDR2 FQDESV (reference sequence). The CDR3 extends over 14 amino acids. V was trimmed by 6 bases and J by 4 bases, leaving 15 bases between them. CDR3 residues: CASSPGSVRYGYTF. The CDR3 bases are TGTGCCAGCAGTCCGGGATCCGTCCGCTATGGCTACACCTTC.

This clonotype has ten or more counts. This chain connects TRBV3-1 to TRBJ1-2; D remains ambiguous. The germline gives CDR1 LGHDT, CDR2 YNNKEL (reference sequence). The CDR3 spans 14 residues. V was shortened by 1 base and J by 8 bases, with 14 bases between the two germline ends. CDR3 residues: CASSQGGFGGGYTF. In nucleotides, the CDR3 is TGTGCCAGCAGCCAAGGCGGGTTTGGAGGGGGCTACACCTTC.

This sequence joins TRBV4-1 and TRBJ1-6; 7 bases are a match to TRBD1. This CDR3 is 15 amino acids long. V lost 4 bases, J lost 7 bases, and 7 bases stayed unmatched. Germline values: CDR1 MGHRA, CDR2 YSYEKL. The CDR3 loop is CASSPYGQANSPLHF. The CDR3 coding sequence is TGCGCCAGCAGCCCCTATGGACAGGCGAATTCACCCCTCCACTTT.

The chain couples TRBV5-1 to TRBJ2-5; 8 positions agree with TRBD1. The V gene's germline CDR1 is SGHRS and CDR2 YFSETQ. This CDR3 comprises 15 residues. V gave up 0 bases and J gave up 3 bases; unmatched junction bases: 4. For the CDR3, the DNA is TGCGCCAGCAGCTTGGTACCGGACAGGGAAGAGACCCAGTACTTC. Protein: CASSLVPDREETQYF. The whole variable domain, remainder taken from reference TRBV5-1 and TRBJ2-5, is KAGVTQTPRYLIKTRGQQVTLSCSPISGHRSVSWYQQTPGQGLQFLFEYFSETQRNKGNFPGRFSGRQFSNSRSEMNVSTLELGDSALYLCASSLVPDREETQYFGPGTRLLVL.

This clonotype has more than one count but fewer than ten. Here the CDR3 DNA reads TGCGCCAGCAGCCAAGTAGTGGTCACTGAAGCTTTCTTT. Protein product: CASSQVVVTEAFF. V and J are TRBV4-1 and TRBJ1-1; D is unclear. The CDR3 covers 13 residues. Germline V gene data show CDR1 as MGHRA and CDR2 as YSYEKL. The V gene lost 1 base and the J gene lost 4 bases, with 7 bases spanning the gap.

This rearrangement joins TRBV7-8 to TRBJ1-5; D is unresolved. Germline CDR1 and CDR2: SGHVS and FQNEAQ. The V and J ends lost 1 base and 3 bases respectively, with 10 bases between them. The CDR3 totals 15 residues. This chain's CDR3 is CASSLDRRYNQPQHF. The CDR3 DNA follows: TGTGCCAGCAGCTTAGACCGCAGATACAATCAGCCCCAGCATTTT.

This clonotype was seen a few times. V and J are TRBV21-1 and TRBJ2-5; the table's D call of TRBD1 was not tested on the DNA. TRBV21-1 constitutes a pseudogene. This CDR3 contains 15 residues. CDR3 residues: CASSKAGRREETQYF. The CDR3 DNA sequence: TGTGCCAGCAGCAAGGCTGGGCGAAGGGAAGAGACCCAGTACTTC.